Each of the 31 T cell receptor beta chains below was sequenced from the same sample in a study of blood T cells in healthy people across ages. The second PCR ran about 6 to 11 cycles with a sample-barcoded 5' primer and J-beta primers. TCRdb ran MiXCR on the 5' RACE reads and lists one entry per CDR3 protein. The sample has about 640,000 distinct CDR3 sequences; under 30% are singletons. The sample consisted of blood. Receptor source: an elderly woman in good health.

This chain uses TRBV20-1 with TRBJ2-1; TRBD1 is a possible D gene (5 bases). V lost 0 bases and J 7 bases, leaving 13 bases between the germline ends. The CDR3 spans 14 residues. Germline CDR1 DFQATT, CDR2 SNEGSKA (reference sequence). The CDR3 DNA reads TGCAGTGCTAGAGATAGCAGGGAAGTTAATGAGCAGTTCTTC. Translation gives CSARDSREVNEQFF.

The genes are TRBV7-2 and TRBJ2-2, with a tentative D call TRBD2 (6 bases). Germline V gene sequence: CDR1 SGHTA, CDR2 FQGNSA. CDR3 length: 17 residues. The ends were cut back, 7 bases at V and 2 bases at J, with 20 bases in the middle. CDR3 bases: TGTGCCAGCAACATCGCCAGGGCTAGCGATAACACCGGGGAGCTGTTTTTT. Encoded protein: CASNIARASDNTGELFF.

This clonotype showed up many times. CDR3 residues: CASSLASGGAVGDTQYF. In DNA form, the CDR3 reads TGTGCCAGCAGCTTGGCTAGCGGGGGGGCCGTTGGAGATACGCAGTATTTT. V and J are TRBV5-6 and TRBJ2-3; TRBD2 agrees at 12 bases. V lost 0 bases to trimming and J lost 5 bases; unmatched junction nucleotides: 7. Germline-derived CDR1 and CDR2 are SGHDT and YYEEEE. The CDR3 contains 17 residues.

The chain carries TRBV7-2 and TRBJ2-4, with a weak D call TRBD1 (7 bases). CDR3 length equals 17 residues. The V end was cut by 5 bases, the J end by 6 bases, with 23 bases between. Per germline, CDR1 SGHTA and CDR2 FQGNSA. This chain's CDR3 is CASSPRGRTGDRNIQYF. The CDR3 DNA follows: TGTGCCAGCAGCCCGCGTGGGAGGACAGGAGACAGAAACATTCAGTACTTC.

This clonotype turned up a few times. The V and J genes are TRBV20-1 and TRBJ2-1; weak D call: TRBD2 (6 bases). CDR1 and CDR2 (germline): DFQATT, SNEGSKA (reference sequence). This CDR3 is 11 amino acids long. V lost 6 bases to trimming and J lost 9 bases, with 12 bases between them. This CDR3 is CSASGGIEQFF. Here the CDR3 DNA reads TGCAGTGCGAGCGGAGGGATTGAGCAGTTCTTC.

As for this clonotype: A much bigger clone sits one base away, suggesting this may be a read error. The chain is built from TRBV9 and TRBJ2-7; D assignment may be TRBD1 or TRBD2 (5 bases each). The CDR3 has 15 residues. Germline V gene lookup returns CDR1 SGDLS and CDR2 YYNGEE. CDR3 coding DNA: TGTGCCAGCAGCTCCGGGGCAGGGTCATCCTACGGGCAGTACTTC. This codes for CASSSGAGSSYGQYF. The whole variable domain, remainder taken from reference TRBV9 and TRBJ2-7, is DSGVTQTPKHLITATGQRVTLRCSPRSGDLSVYWYQQSLDQGLQFLIQYYNGEERAKGNILERFSAQQFPDLHSELNLSSLELGDSALYFCASSSGAGSSYGQYFGPGTRLTVT.

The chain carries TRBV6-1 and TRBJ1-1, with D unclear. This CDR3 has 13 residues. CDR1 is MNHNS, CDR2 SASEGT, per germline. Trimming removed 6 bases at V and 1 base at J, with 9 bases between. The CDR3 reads CASRYDPNTEAFF. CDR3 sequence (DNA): TGTGCCAGCAGATACGACCCGAACACTGAAGCTTTCTTT.

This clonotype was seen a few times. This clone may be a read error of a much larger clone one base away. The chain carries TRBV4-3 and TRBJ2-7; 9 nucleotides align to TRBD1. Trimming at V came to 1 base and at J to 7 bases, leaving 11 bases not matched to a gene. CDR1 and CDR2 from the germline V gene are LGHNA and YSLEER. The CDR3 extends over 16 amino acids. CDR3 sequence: CASSQGRDRGGNEQYF. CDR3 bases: TGCGCCAGCAGCCAAGGTAGAGACAGGGGGGGTAATGAGCAGTACTTC.

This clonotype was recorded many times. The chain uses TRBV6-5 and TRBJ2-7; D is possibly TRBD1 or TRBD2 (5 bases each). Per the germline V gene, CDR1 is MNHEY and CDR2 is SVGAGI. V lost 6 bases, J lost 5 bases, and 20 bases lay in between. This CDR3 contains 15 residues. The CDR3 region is CASREKGRARDEQYF. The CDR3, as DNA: TGTGCCAGCAGGGAAAAGGGACGGGCAAGGGACGAGCAGTACTTC.

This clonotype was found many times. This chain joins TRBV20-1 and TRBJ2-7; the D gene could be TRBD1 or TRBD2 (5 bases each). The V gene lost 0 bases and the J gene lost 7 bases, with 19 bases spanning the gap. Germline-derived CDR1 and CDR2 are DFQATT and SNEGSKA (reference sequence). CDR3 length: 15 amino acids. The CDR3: CSARDPGPSFVEQYF. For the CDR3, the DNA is TGCAGTGCTAGAGACCCGGGACCGTCCTTTGTAGAGCAGTACTTC.

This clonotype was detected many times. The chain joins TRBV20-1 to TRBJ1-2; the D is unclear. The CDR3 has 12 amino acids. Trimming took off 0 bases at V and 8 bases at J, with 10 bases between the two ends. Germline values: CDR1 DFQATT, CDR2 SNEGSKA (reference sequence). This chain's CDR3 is CSAREGSEGYTF. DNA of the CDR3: TGCAGTGCTAGAGAGGGAAGTGAAGGCTACACCTTC.

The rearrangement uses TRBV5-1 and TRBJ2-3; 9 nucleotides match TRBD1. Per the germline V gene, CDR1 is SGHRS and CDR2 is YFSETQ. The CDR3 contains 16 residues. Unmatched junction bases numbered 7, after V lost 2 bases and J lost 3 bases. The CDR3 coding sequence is TGCGCCAGCAGCTTTGTAACAGGGGGCTTGACAGATACGCAGTATTTT. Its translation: CASSFVTGGLTDTQYF.

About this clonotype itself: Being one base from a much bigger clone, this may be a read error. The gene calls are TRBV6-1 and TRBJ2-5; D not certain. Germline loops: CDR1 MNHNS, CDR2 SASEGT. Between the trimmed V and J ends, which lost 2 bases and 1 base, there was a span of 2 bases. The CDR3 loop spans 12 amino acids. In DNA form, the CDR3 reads TGTGCCAGCAGTGAATGCCAAGAGACCCAGTACTTC. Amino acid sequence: CASSECQETQYF.

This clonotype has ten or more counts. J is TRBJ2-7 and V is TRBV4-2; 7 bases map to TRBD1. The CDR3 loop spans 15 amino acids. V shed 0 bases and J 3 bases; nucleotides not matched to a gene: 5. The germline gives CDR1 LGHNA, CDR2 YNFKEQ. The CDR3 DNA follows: TGTGCCAGCAGCCAAGAGGGGACAGAGGACTACGAGCAGTACTTC. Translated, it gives CASSQEGTEDYEQYF.

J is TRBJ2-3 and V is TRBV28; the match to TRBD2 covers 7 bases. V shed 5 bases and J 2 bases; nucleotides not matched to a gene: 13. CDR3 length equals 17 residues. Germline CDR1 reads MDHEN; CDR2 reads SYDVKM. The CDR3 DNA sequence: TGTGCCAGCAGTCTCACCAATCAAGCGGGGAACACAGATACGCAGTATTTT. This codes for CASSLTNQAGNTDTQYF.

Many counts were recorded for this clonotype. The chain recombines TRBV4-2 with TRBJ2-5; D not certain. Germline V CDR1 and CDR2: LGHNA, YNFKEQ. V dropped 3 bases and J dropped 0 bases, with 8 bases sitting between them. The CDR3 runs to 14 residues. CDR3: CASSQTSYQETQYF. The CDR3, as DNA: TGTGCCAGCAGCCAGACCAGCTACCAAGAGACCCAGTACTTC.

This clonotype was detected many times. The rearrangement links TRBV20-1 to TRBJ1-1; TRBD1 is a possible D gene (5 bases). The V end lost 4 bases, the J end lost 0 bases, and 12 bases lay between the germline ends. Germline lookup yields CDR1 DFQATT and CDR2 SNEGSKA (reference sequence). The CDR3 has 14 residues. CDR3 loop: CSATYDSMNTEAFF. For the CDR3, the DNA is TGCAGTGCTACATATGACAGCATGAACACTGAAGCTTTCTTT.

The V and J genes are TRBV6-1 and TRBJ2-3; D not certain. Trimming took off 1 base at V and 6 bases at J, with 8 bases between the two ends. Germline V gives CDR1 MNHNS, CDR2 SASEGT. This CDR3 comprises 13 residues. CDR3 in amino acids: CASSEGFRDTQYF. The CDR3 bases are TGTGCCAGCAGTGAAGGATTCAGGGATACGCAGTATTTT.

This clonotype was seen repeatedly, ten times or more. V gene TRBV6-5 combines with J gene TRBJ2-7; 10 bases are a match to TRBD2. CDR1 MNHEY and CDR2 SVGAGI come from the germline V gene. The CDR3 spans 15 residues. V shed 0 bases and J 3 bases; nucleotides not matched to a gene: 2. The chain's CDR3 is CASSYSSSGGYEQYF. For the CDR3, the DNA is TGTGCCAGCAGTTACTCTTCTAGCGGGGGCTACGAGCAGTACTTC.

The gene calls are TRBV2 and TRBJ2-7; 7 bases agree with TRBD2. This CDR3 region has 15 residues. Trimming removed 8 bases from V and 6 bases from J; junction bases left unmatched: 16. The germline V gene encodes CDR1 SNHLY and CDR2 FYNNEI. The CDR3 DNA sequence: TGTGCCAGCCCCCTGGGGGGGAGGGACCAAAGCGAGCAGTACTTC. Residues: CASPLGGRDQSEQYF.

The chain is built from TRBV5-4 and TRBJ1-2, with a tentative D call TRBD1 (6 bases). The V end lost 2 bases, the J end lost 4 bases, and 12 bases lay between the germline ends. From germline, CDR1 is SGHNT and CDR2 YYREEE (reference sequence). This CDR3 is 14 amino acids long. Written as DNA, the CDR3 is TGTGCCAGCAGCTTCCCAGGGGAATTCTATGGCTACACCTTC. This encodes CASSFPGEFYGYTF.

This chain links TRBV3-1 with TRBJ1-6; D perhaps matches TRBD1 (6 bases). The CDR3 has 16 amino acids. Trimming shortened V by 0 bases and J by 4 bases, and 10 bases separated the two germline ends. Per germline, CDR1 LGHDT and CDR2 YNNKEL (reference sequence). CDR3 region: CASSQEAGAYNSPLHF. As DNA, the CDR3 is TGTGCCAGCAGCCAAGAGGCAGGGGCTTATAATTCACCCCTCCACTTT.

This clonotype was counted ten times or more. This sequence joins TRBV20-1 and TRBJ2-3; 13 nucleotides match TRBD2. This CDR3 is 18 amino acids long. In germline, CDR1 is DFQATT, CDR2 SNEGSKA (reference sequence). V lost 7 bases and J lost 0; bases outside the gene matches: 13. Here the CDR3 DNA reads TGCAGTGTCAAGACATGGACTAGCGGGGGCACTAGCACAGATACGCAGTATTTT. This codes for CSVKTWTSGGTSTDTQYF.

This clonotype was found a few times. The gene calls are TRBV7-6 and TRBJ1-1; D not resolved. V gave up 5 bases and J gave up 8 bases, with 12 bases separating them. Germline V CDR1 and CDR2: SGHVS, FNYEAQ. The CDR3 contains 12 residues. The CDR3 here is CASSTTAGEAFF. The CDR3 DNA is TGTGCCAGCAGCACGACGGCCGGAGAAGCTTTCTTT.

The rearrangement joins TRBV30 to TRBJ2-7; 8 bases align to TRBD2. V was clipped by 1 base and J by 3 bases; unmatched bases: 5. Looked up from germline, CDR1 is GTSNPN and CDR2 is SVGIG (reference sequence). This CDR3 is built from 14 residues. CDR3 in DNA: TGTGCCTGGAGTGGGGGACTAGGCCTCTACGAGCAGTACTTC. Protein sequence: CAWSGGLGLYEQYF.

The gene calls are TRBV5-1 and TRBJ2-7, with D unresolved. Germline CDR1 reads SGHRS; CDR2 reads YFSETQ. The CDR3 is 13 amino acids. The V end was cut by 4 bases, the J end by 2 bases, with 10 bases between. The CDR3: CASSPWTAYEQYF. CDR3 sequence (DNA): TGCGCCAGCAGCCCCTGGACGGCCTACGAGCAGTACTTC.

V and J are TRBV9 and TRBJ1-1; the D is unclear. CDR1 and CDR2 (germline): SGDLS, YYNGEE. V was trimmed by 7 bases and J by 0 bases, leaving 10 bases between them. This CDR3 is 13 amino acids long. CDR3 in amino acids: CASGASMNTEAFF. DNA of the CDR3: TGTGCCAGCGGCGCATCAATGAACACTGAAGCTTTCTTT.

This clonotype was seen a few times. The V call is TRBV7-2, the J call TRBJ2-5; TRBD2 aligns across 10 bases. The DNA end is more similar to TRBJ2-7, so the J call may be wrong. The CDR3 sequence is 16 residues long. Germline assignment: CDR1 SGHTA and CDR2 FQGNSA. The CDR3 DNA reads TGTGCCAGCAGCTTAGCCCAGCGGGGGGGCGGAGGCGAGCAGTACTTC. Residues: CASSLAQRGGGGEQYF.

CDR3 in amino acids: CASSMDAGGHGYEQYF. DNA for the CDR3: TGCGCCAGCAGCATGGATGCGGGGGGCCATGGGTATGAGCAGTACTTC. The chain joins TRBV5-1 to TRBJ2-7; 8 bases are shared with TRBD2. The CDR3 loop spans 16 amino acids. Germline V lookup: CDR1 SGHRS, CDR2 YFSETQ. With 4 bases clipped from V and 7 bases from J, the junction kept 16 bases outside the gene matches.

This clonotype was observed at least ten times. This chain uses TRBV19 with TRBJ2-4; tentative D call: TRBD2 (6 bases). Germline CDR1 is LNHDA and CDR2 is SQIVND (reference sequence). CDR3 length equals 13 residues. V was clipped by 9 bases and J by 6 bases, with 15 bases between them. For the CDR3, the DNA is TGTGCCAGCGACGCGGGGCTTCGAAACATTCAGTACTTC. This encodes CASDAGLRNIQYF.

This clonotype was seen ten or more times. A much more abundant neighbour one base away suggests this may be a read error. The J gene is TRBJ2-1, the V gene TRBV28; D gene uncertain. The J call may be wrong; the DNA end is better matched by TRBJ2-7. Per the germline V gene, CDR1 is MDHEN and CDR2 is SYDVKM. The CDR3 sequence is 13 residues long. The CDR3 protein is CASRVSSYNEQYF. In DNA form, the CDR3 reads TGTGCCAGCAGAGTCAGCTCCTACAATGAGCAGTACTTC.